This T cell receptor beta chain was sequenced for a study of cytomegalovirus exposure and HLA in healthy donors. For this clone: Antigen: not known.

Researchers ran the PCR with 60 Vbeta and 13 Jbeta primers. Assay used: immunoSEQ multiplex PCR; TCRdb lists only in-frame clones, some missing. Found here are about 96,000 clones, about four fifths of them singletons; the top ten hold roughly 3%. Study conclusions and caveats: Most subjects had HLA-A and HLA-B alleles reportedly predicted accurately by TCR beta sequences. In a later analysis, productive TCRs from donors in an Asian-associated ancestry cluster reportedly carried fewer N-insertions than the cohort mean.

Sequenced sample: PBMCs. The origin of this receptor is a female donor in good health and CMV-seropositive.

For the CDR3, the DNA is TGTGCCAGCAGTTATTACCAGGGTCGTGGCTACACCTTC. Translated, it gives CASSYYQGRGYTF. The chain employs TRBV6-5 and TRBJ1-2; D is perhaps TRBD1 (5 bases). The germline CDR1 and CDR2 sequences are MNHEY and SVGAGI. The CDR3 contains 13 residues. Trimming took 3 bases from V and 7 from J, leaving 12 bases between them.